This is a list of T cell receptor beta chains from one sample in a study of T cell responses to AZD1222 COVID-19 vaccine. Generated by immunoSEQ multiplex PCR, the TCRdb table keeps only in-frame clones and is missing some. The sample lists roughly 99,000 clones; around 90% were seen once. This specimen consisted of peripheral blood, obtained on day 0 of AZD1222 vaccination. The receptors come from an adult in good health. CDR3s include the opening cysteine and the closing phenylalanine or tryptophan. D genes are given only for firm matches. Expanded clones are given a class, and other clones once, few, many or no size at all.

>.|TRBV7-2|.|TRBJ2-7|13
CASTHYTAYEQYF
TGTGCCAGCACCCATTACACCGCTTACGAGCAGTACTTC
>.|TRBV2|.|TRBJ1-3|16
CASSELGPSSGNTIYF
TGTGCCAGCAGTGAATTAGGGCCGAGCTCTGGAAACACCATATATTTT
>TRBD1|TRBV7-9|.|TRBJ1-2|16
CASSPGQGLSGYGYTF
TGTGCCAGCAGCCCGGGACAGGGTTTGAGCGGGTATGGCTACACCTTC
>.|TRBV30|many|TRBJ2-7|11
CAWKYSYEQYF
TGTGCCTGGAAGTACAGTTACGAGCAGTACTTC
>TRBD2|TRBV27|.|TRBJ2-7|13
CASRRAGDYEQYF
TGTGCCAGCAGGAGAGCGGGAGACTACGAGCAGTACTTC
>.|TRBV19|.|TRBJ1-5|16
CASIQSGTLHNQPQHF
TGTGCCAGTATCCAGTCGGGGACCCTCCACAATCAGCCCCAGCATTTT
>.|TRBV12-5|.|TRBJ1-1|13
CASGPEAGAEAFF
TGTGCTAGTGGACCCGAGGCGGGGGCTGAAGCTTTCTTT
>.|TRBV12-3/TRBV12-4|few|TRBJ1-2|12
CASSTLNYGYTF
TGTGCCAGCAGTACACTAAACTATGGCTACACCTTC
>TRBD2|TRBV6-5|.|TRBJ2-5|14
CASLGLAVGETQYF
TGTGCCAGCCTGGGACTAGCGGTCGGGGAGACCCAGTACTTC
>TRBD1|TRBV10-3|.|TRBJ1-2|12
CAISGGDRGYTF
TGTGCCATCAGTGGGGGGGACAGGGGCTACACCTTC
>.|TRBV6-5|.|TRBJ1-2|13
CASTIGGAEGYTF
TGTGCCAGCACCATAGGTGGGGCAGAAGGCTACACCTTC
>.|TRBV19|.|TRBJ2-5|14
CASSIGGGQETQYF
TGTGCCAGTAGTATAGGAGGGGGTCAGGAGACCCAGTACTTC
>TRBD1|TRBV28|.|TRBJ2-3|15
CASSLPGQAVDTQYF
TGTGCCAGCAGTTTACCGGGACAGGCGGTAGATACGCAGTATTTT
>.|TRBV12-3/TRBV12-4|.|TRBJ1-5|12
CASSDSNQPQHF
TGTGCCAGCAGTGACAGCAATCAGCCCCAGCATTTT
>.|TRBV25-1|.|TRBJ1-2|13
CASRGQSNYGYTF
TGTGCCAGCAGGGGGCAGAGTAACTATGGCTACACCTTC
>TRBD1|TRBV5-1|.|TRBJ1-1|14
CASRGQGANTEAFF
TGCGCCAGCAGAGGACAGGGAGCAAACACTGAAGCTTTCTTT
>TRBD2|TRBV6-6|.|TRBJ2-2|16
CASSYLGEGRVGELFF
TGTGCCAGCAGTTACTTGGGGGAGGGCCGCGTCGGGGAGCTGTTTTTT
>TRBD1|TRBV5-1|.|TRBJ1-2|14
CASSLGDRGYGYTF
TGCGCCAGCAGCTTGGGGGACAGAGGATATGGCTACACCTTC
>.|TRBV15|.|TRBJ2-7|14
CATSVRTGKYEQYF
TGTGCCACCAGCGTGAGGACGGGGAAATACGAGCAGTACTTC
>TRBD2|TRBV24-1|.|TRBJ2-5|14
CATSDQAGKETQYF
TGTGCCACCAGTGACCAAGCGGGAAAAGAGACCCAGTACTTC
>.|TRBV27|.|TRBJ1-4|15
CASSPKGTTNEKLFF
TGTGCCAGCAGTCCCAAGGGGACCACTAATGAAAAACTGTTTTTT
>.|TRBV6-5|.|TRBJ2-3|13
CASRETGTDTQYF
TGTGCCAGCAGGGAGACGGGGACAGATACGCAGTATTTT
>TRBD1|TRBV28|.|TRBJ2-5|14
CASSSDRGQETQYF
TGTGCCAGCAGTTCAGACAGGGGGCAGGAGACCCAGTACTTC
>.|TRBV9|.|TRBJ1-3|17
CASSVVQGTGPGNTIYF
TGTGCCAGCAGCGTAGTTCAAGGAACAGGGCCTGGAAACACCATATATTTT
>TRBD2|TRBV19|.|TRBJ2-1|16
CASRWASGSSYNEQFF
TGTGCCAGTAGATGGGCTAGCGGGAGCTCCTACAATGAGCAGTTCTTC
>TRBD1|TRBV4-3|.|TRBJ1-2|15
CASSQQATGAYGYTF
TGCGCCAGCAGCCAGCAAGCAACAGGGGCCTATGGCTACACCTTC